This T cell receptor beta chain is drawn from a study of blood T cell repertoires in COVID-19 (dated by TCRdb to about 2020). Background for the entire study: Samples from collaborators originated in the United States, Italy and Spain and spanned both the acute and convalescent phases of COVID-19. The prospective study material was composed of cDNA or gDNA derived from T cells, B-cell-depleted T cells, or PBMCs. The dataset comprised deeply sampled blood TCRbeta repertoires from subjects exposed to, actively infected with, or recovered from COVID-19. The repertoires were made available in a free public database intended to serve as a resource for research on the immune response to SARS-CoV-2. The samples were drawn from two sources: the first 160 participants of the ongoing ImmuneRACE study, and 950 to 1,500 subjects contributed by 6 global collaborators. A de-identified subject ID, COVID-19 status, age in years and sex were almost always included in the sample metadata. Where available, HLA class I and class II types were taken from metadata supplied by the sample provider and were not determined by assay-based typing. Results the study describes overall, beyond this receptor: Clinical and demographic metadata were provided uncurated, with the amount varying by source and participant.

With regard to this clone: Its antigen remains unidentified. Nothing much larger sits one base from this clone, and base qualities are not available.

The CDR3 has 15 amino acids, counting the end cysteine and phenylalanine. The entry retains the CDR3 DNA only, 45 bases that are in frame from base 1. Per the germline V gene (reference sequence), MNHNY is the CDR1 and SVGAGI is the CDR2. Trimmed from V: 4 bases; trimmed from J: 2 bases; junction bases lacking a gene match: 1. The immunoSEQ Assay, a bias-controlled multiplex PCR, was used to amplify TCRbeta CDR3 regions from genomic DNA. In the authors' own workflow: Nucleated cell counts per sample were estimated from amplification of reference gene primers within the assay. To quantify the absolute abundance of each unique TCRbeta CDR3 rearrangement, sequence reads were collapsed and filtered. For each sample, productive Simpson clonality was calculated as the square root of Simpson's diversity index across productive rearrangements. The table comes from immuneACCESS by way of TCRdb, which keeps in-frame sequences with V and J called. Part of the clones is missing from these tables; in studies checked, under half for an unresolved V gene and the rest for unknown reasons. The DNA was the basis for D and trimming; V, J and clone size are from that table. Recorded for this sample are around 250,000 clones; around 84% of them occurred a single time. The ten largest clones add up to more than 1.5% of the sample.

Samples from volunteer blood donors who had recovered from COVID-19 were contributed by a second Seattle source. Collaborating institutions collected whole blood in K2EDTA tubes following their own protocols. Collaborator samples were shipped for TCRbeta analysis as frozen whole blood, isolated PBMCs, or DNA extracted from either sample type. The rearrangement combines TRBV6-6 with TRBJ2-3; TRBD2 lines up with 12 middle nucleotides. The sequenced sample consisted of peripheral blood. This clonotype was obtained from a woman aged 40 to 50 who had recovered from COVID-19. The nucleotide sequence is TGTGCCAGCAGTTGGACTAGCGGGGACACAGATACGCAGTATTTT. This codes for CASSWTSGDTDTQYF.